This T cell receptor beta chain stems from a study of coeliac disease. Background on the study: Coeliac patients had newly diagnosed active disease, refractory type I disease, or gluten-free diet control. Study results and limitations: In active celiac disease, intraepithelial and lamina propria TRB and TRG repertoires were less clonal than controls. Lamina propria and intraepithelial cell fractions may contain each other's cells. Few TRB amino acid sequences were shared between samples; most were unique.

Using immunoSEQ multiplex PCR, the repertoire was profiled, and TCRdb retains in-frame clones only, with some absent. The sample includes roughly 3,500 clones, approximately 70% of them seen just once. Concerning this clone: The antigen is unknown.

Source material: intraepithelial lymphocytes from the gut. The sequence came from a woman aged 55-75 years with active celiac disease.

The CDR3 nucleotides are TGTGCCACCAGCAATTTTCGAGGGTGTGGAAAGACCTATGGCTACACCTTC. Protein sequence: CATSNFRGCGKTYGYTF. The chain uses TRBV15 and TRBJ1-2; D gene unclear. The V gene's germline CDR1 is LNHNV and CDR2 YYDKDF (reference sequence). The CDR3 length is 17 residues. V lost 4 bases and J 4 bases, leaving 22 bases between the germline ends.